These T cell receptor beta chains were read from a single sample in a study of blood T cell repertoires in COVID-19. TCRdb's table, derived via immunoSEQ multiplex PCR, lists solely in-frame clones and lacks some. The sample lists about 200,000 clones; 88% were seen once. The sample taken for sequencing was peripheral blood. All receptors come from a man younger than 30 with active or convalescent COVID-19. Both conserved end residues are part of each CDR3. A D gene is named only where the DNA matches it firmly. Expanded clones get a size class; other rows say once, few or many, or leave the size out.

TRBJ2-1 | TRBV25-1 | TRBD2 | - | CASSEASGGSYNEQFF | TGTGCCAGCAGTGAGGCTAGCGGGGGCTCCTACAATGAGCAGTTCTTC
TRBJ2-2 | TRBV10-1 | TRBD2 | - | CASSEGTSGPGELFF | TGCGCCAGCAGTGAAGGGACTAGCGGTCCCGGGGAGCTGTTTTTT
TRBJ1-1 | TRBV30 | - | - | CAWGQGNTEAFF | TGTGCCTGGGGTCAGGGGAACACTGAAGCTTTCTTT
TRBJ2-2 | TRBV9 | - | - | CASSVDYWKTGELFF | TGTGCCAGCAGCGTAGACTATTGGAAAACCGGGGAGCTGTTTTTT
TRBJ2-7 | TRBV25-1 | TRBD2 | - | CASSDPSFRAGASEQYF | TGTGCCAGCAGTGACCCCTCATTTCGAGCGGGAGCTAGTGAGCAGTACTTC
TRBJ1-2 | TRBV6-2/TRBV6-3 | - | - | CASSSGTKDYGYTF | TGTGCCAGCAGTTCCGGGACAAAAGATTATGGCTACACCTTC
TRBJ2-1 | TRBV15 | - | - | CATSRAPGGEQFF | TGTGCCACCAGCAGGGCCCCGGGTGGTGAGCAGTTCTTC
TRBJ2-5 | TRBV6-2/TRBV6-3 | - | - | CASSFGAGRETQYF | TGTGCCAGCAGTTTTGGGGCGGGACGGGAGACCCAGTACTTC
TRBJ1-3 | TRBV5-5 | - | - | CASSLNAGNTIYF | TGTGCCAGCAGCTTGAACGCGGGAAACACCATATATTTT
TRBJ2-1 | TRBV11-3 | TRBD1 | - | CASSLSPQGRGSNEQFF | TGTGCCAGCAGCTTATCTCCTCAAGGCAGGGGGTCCAATGAGCAGTTCTTC
TRBJ1-3 | TRBV4-1 | - | once | CASSQKQGSENTIYF | TGCGCCAGCAGCCAAAAGCAGGGGTCGGAAAACACCATATATTTT
TRBJ2-7 | TRBV2 | TRBD1 | - | CASLTGGNEQYF | TGTGCCAGCCTGACAGGGGGTAACGAGCAGTACTTC
TRBJ2-7 | TRBV30 | - | once | CAWSVLGRLPEQYF | TGTGCCTGGAGTGTACTAGGGCGTCTTCCCGAGCAGTACTTC
TRBJ1-6 | TRBV7-8 | - | once | CASSRTGQNLGSPLHF | TGTGCCAGCAGCCGAACAGGACAGAACTTGGGTTCACCCCTCCACTTT
TRBJ2-2 | TRBV5-6 | - | - | CASSSGLNTGELFF | TGTGCCAGCAGCTCCGGGTTAAACACCGGGGAGCTGTTTTTT